One sample yielded the 17 T cell receptor beta chains listed below, sequenced in a study of blood T cell repertoires in COVID-19. The assay was immunoSEQ multiplex PCR, and TCRdb's table has in-frame clones only and misses some. Of 60,000 or so clones listed, about 88% are singletons. Sequencing was done on a sample of peripheral blood. The receptors were gathered from a man aged 60-69 years with acute or convalescent COVID-19.

This sequence joins TRBV4-1 and TRBJ2-7; the match to TRBD1 covers 9 bases. The V gene's germline CDR1 is MGHRA and CDR2 YSYEKL. V lost 5 bases and J lost 5; bases outside the gene matches: 22. CDR3 size: 19 residues. The CDR3 region has the DNA TGCGCCAGCAGCACTGTGCTAGCCGGCGGACAGGGGACGGCCCACGAGCAGTACTTC. Protein sequence: CASSTVLAGGQGTAHEQYF.

V gene TRBV5-1 combines with J gene TRBJ2-4; 9 bases align to TRBD1. The V and J ends lost 4 bases and 6 bases, in that order; junction bases with no gene match: 5. The CDR3 has 14 residues. The germline V gene has CDR1 SGHRS and CDR2 YFSETQ. CDR3 sequence (DNA): TGCGCCAGCAGCCCGGGGACAGGGAGAAACATTCAGTACTTC. The encoded protein is CASSPGTGRNIQYF.

This rearrangement joins TRBV15 to TRBJ1-4, with a possible D match to TRBD1 (6 bases). The length of the CDR3 is 14 residues. CDR1 and CDR2 from the germline V gene are LNHNV and YYDKDF (reference sequence). The V end lost 8 bases, the J end lost 1 base, and 11 bases lay between the germline ends. The CDR3 loop is CATRLTGTNEKLFF. In nucleotides, the CDR3 is TGTGCCACCCGGTTGACAGGAACTAATGAAAAACTGTTTTTT.

The rearrangement joins TRBV5-1 to TRBJ2-5, with D possibly TRBD1 on 6 matching bases. The CDR3 is 15 amino acids. Trimming stripped 0 bases from V and 5 bases from J, with 14 bases between. CDR1 and CDR2 (germline): SGHRS, YFSETQ. DNA of the CDR3: TGCGCCAGCAGCTTGGAGACAGGTCCAGGGGAGACCCAGTACTTC. As protein: CASSLETGPGETQYF.

This chain joins TRBV19 and TRBJ2-2, with no clear D. Per germline, CDR1 LNHDA and CDR2 SQIVND (reference sequence). V was cut by 4 bases and J by 0 bases, with 12 bases left in between. The CDR3 is made up of 16 amino acids. The CDR3 loop reads CASSTLSLANTGELFF. In DNA form, the CDR3 reads TGTGCCAGTAGTACGCTTTCGTTAGCGAACACCGGGGAGCTGTTTTTT.

V usage is TRBV7-9 and J usage is TRBJ2-3; 12 nucleotides align to TRBD2. CDR3 length: 16 amino acids. The germline CDR1 and CDR2 sequences are SEHNR and FQNEAQ (reference sequence). V was clipped by 3 bases and J by 2 bases; unmatched bases: 3. CDR3 region: CASSFGLAGNTDTQYF. As DNA, the CDR3 is TGTGCCAGCAGCTTCGGACTAGCGGGGAACACAGATACGCAGTATTTT.

This clone was seen a single time. This sequence joins TRBV9 and TRBJ1-3, with D possibly matching TRBD1 (5 bases). CDR1 is SGDLS and CDR2 is YYNGEE in the germline V gene. This CDR3 spans 15 amino acids. Trimming cost V 4 bases and J 2 bases, with 13 bases left between them. The CDR3 DNA sequence: TGTGCCAGCAGCTTGGGGGGGAGGCCTGGAAACACCATATATTTT. It yields the protein CASSLGGRPGNTIYF.

This chain links TRBV7-9 with TRBJ2-2, with a possible D match to TRBD2 (5 bases). Looked up from germline, CDR1 is SEHNR and CDR2 is FQNEAQ (reference sequence). CDR3 length equals 14 residues. Trimming removed 1 base from V and 7 bases from J, with 10 bases in between. CDR3 sequence: CASSLGLAVGELFF. For the CDR3, the DNA is TGTGCCAGCAGCTTAGGCCTAGCAGTCGGGGAGCTGTTTTTT.

The V call is TRBV6-1, the J call TRBJ2-7; D is perhaps TRBD1 (5 bases). This CDR3 has 13 residues. Trimming took off 0 bases at V and 4 bases at J, with 7 bases between the two ends. CDR1 is MNHNS and CDR2 is SASEGT in the germline V gene. The CDR3 protein is CASSEAAGYEQYF. The CDR3 DNA follows: TGTGCCAGCAGTGAAGCGGCAGGGTACGAGCAGTACTTC.

The chain is built from TRBV4-2 and TRBJ2-1; no firm D call. CDR3 length: 16 residues. Germline CDR1 LGHNA, CDR2 YNFKEQ. Between the trimmed V and J ends, which lost 2 bases and 3 bases, there was a span of 14 bases. CDR3 nucleotide sequence: TGTGCCAGCAGCCAAATTGACACAAACCTCTACAATGAGCAGTTCTTC. Translated, it gives CASSQIDTNLYNEQFF.

The CDR3: CASSGTGIATEAFF. CDR3 in DNA: TGCGCCAGCAGCGGGACAGGGATCGCGACTGAAGCTTTCTTT. The rearrangement links TRBV5-1 to TRBJ1-1; TRBD1 aligns across 9 bases. The CDR3 totals 14 residues. Trimming removed 4 bases from V and 5 bases from J; junction bases left unmatched: 6. CDR1 is SGHRS, CDR2 YFSETQ, per germline.

The rearrangement uses TRBV7-8 and TRBJ1-2; D gene ambiguous. Between the trimmed V and J ends, which lost 1 base and 5 bases, there was a span of 14 bases. Germline V gene lookup returns CDR1 SGHVS and CDR2 FQNEAQ. The CDR3 has 15 residues. The CDR3 nucleotides are TGTGCCAGCAGCTTAGATGCGGCAAGTCGGTATGGCTACACCTTC. Protein sequence: CASSLDAASRYGYTF.

The V gene is TRBV14, the J gene TRBJ2-7; a weak D match, TRBD1 (6 bases). CDR1 is SGHDN and CDR2 is FVKESK in the germline V gene. V was shortened by 1 base and J by 4 bases, with 14 bases between the two germline ends. The CDR3 totals 15 residues. CDR3 nucleotide sequence: TGTGCCAGCAGCCAAGTTCCAGGGGCAACGTACGAGCAGTACTTC. Translated, it gives CASSQVPGATYEQYF.

The chain has TRBV5-1 and TRBJ2-1, with 9 nucleotides matching TRBD2. V lost 0 bases, J lost 7 bases, and 8 bases stayed unmatched. This CDR3 region has 16 residues. CDR1 is SGHRS and CDR2 is YFSETQ in the germline V gene. The CDR3 sequence is CASSLVASGVKNEQFF. CDR3 DNA: TGCGCCAGCAGCTTGGTTGCTAGCGGGGTGAAGAATGAGCAGTTCTTC.

This rearrangement joins TRBV5-8 to TRBJ1-5; possibly TRBD1 for D (6 bases). Germline-derived CDR1 and CDR2 are SGHTS and YDEGEE. Trimming cost V 0 bases and J 3 bases, with 10 bases left between them. The CDR3 is 15 amino acids. This CDR3 reads CASSLVGGANQPQHF. CDR3 coding DNA: TGTGCCAGCAGCTTGGTAGGGGGGGCCAATCAGCCCCAGCATTTT.

J is TRBJ2-2 and V is TRBV2, with 8 bases lining up with TRBD1. With 5 bases clipped from V and 6 bases from J, the junction kept 5 bases outside the gene matches. CDR1 is SNHLY and CDR2 is FYNNEI in the germline V gene. The CDR3 is made up of 14 amino acids. CDR3 nucleotide sequence: TGTGCCAGCAGTCGGACAGGGCTGGCCGGGGAGCTGTTTTTT. It yields the protein CASSRTGLAGELFF.

The rearrangement links TRBV5-1 to TRBJ1-1; 7 bases agree with TRBD1. V was pared by 0 bases and J by 3 bases, with 8 bases of the junction left unmatched. Germline V CDR1 and CDR2: SGHRS, YFSETQ. The CDR3 runs 16 residues. CDR3 in amino acids: CASSLGAGQGDTEAFF. In nucleotides, the CDR3 is TGCGCCAGCAGCTTGGGGGCTGGGCAGGGGGACACTGAAGCTTTCTTT.